This T cell receptor (beta chain) originates from a study of cytomegalovirus exposure and HLA in healthy donors (dated by TCRdb to 2015 to 2018). About the investigation overall: According to an earlier analysis of 587 of the donors, some 180 million T cells yielded 117 million unique TCR beta sequences and approximately 280 Gb of sequence data. A later analysis re-examined previously published TCR beta repertoires from several hundred donors and added high-resolution HLA genotyping to investigate patterns of TCR occurrence. Across some 400 genotyped donors of the cohort, an average of about 200,000 unique TCR beta nucleotide sequences per donor were sequenced, and roughly 20% of those sequences were non-productive. Donor age, sex, ethnicity and CMV serostatus were compiled alongside the repertoire data. To predict cytomegalovirus infection status, the study brought together high-throughput TCR immunosequencing, statistical association of individual TCRs with disease status, and machine learning. In the later analysis, no new phenotypic data were used to find candidate immune exposures; instead, reliance was placed on TCR beta sequences and their occurrence across donors. In an earlier analysis of 587 of the donors, high-throughput TCR beta sequencing was used to judge whether each TCR beta V gene segment behaved as functional or pseudogenic. All discovery cohort repertoires had been generated using a single sequencing platform. Roughly 5 DR-DQ haplotypes were handled as single units for association and clustering because linkage in the cohort was strong. In a later genetic analysis, genome-wide SNP genotypes for about 55% of the roughly 700 donors were used, and that subset was treated as a discovery cohort. An early release covering more than 500 HLA-typed donors comprised about 290 gigabases of sequencing data and tens of millions of unique TCR sequences. The number of donors typed differed by locus, with about 620-630 for A, B, C, DRB1 and DQB1, more than 500 for DQA1, approximately 580 for DPA1, and some 440 for DPB1. The study aimed to test whether cataloging public T cell receptors could reveal signatures of past pathogen exposure. Among the roughly 400 genotyped donors, roughly 80% belonged to the genetic ancestry cluster associated with self-reported Caucasian donors. Using immunosequencing, the study profiled T cell repertoires from 666 subjects and related those repertoires to cytomegalovirus serostatus. HLA typing covered class I and class II loci at four-digit resolution. Besides the first cohort of some 670 subjects, a separate validation cohort made up of 120 different subjects was used.

In total, approximately 690 healthy bone marrow donors made up the cohort. Cohort members were all nominally healthy when sampled, although unrecorded immune exposures were likely present. The donor tested CMV seropositive and was one of the 289 seropositive cohort members. A peripheral blood sample was provided by each donor, and peripheral blood mononuclear cells were used for TCR beta sequencing. The Qiagen DNeasy Blood Extraction Kit was used to extract genomic DNA from the blood cell samples. Notes on this clone: Its target antigen remains unknown.

Libraries were prepared through the immunoSEQ multiplex PCR assay. For the multiplex PCR, a mixture combining 60 forward primers for TCR Vbeta segments and 13 reverse primers for TCR Jbeta segments was used. The CDR3 region of rearranged TCR beta genes was amplified from genomic DNA with a multiplex PCR assay. The amplified TCR beta libraries were sequenced on the Illumina HiSeq System as 87-base-pair reads. Per the authors' processing: A later analysis tallied approximately 87 million unique TCR beta chains across the 650 to 750 repertoires, and around 9.9 million of those chains were shared by two or more donors. To remove PCR and sequencing errors, raw reads were error-corrected and collapsed into unique sequences using a nearest-neighbor algorithm that merged closely related sequences. V, D and J gene segments were assigned by aligning CDR3 sequences to IMGT reference sequences. For a sequence to be retained, a match of at least six nucleotides to both a V gene segment and a J gene segment was required. Rearrangements were classified as productive when the CDR3 lacked stop codons and remained in frame with V and J, and all other rearrangements were classified as non-productive. CDR3 was defined according to IMGT convention as the region running from the second conserved V-encoded cysteine to the conserved J-encoded phenylalanine. The earlier analysis of about 620 of the donors excluded sequences that lacked an unambiguous match to a single V gene segment. An earlier analysis of some 610 of the donors called V segments functional above 56.7% productive rearrangements and segregating when the between-donor standard deviation exceeded 5%. To diagnose cytomegalovirus status from the catalog of TCR beta chain sequences, a statistical classification framework was built. In a later analysis, V and J genes were assigned by comparing TCR nucleotide sequences against IMGT/GENE-DB human TR gene sequences. Using the TCRdist pipeline, a later analysis assigned CDR3 sequences along with most-parsimonious VDJ recombination scenarios. A later analysis defined each TCR beta chain by its CDR3 amino acid sequence plus V-gene family, and excluded reads lacking a unique V-gene family. A later analysis removed several hundred highly shared, low-generation-probability nucleotide sequences to deal with suspected cross-contamination and a sequencing artifact. For each public chain, a later analysis derived a clonal expansion index from normalized ranks of inferred template counts within each repertoire. In a later analysis, generation probabilities were computed with a VDJ recombination model fitted to out-of-frame rearrangements, and the resulting probabilities were checked against IGoR. In a later analysis, hypergeometric tests were used to score TCR-TCR, TCR-HLA and TCR-CMV co-occurrence, with a repertoire-size bias correction applied to TCR pairs. In a later analysis, false discovery rates were estimated by permuting HLA or CMV assignments 20 times. In a later analysis, co-occurring TCRs were grouped with DBSCAN, and TCRdist sequence similarity was added when clustering was performed within HLA-allele-positive subsets. For co-occurrence clustering, repertoires with fewer than 30,000 or more than 120,000 public chains were excluded, along with about five repertoires with anomalous nucleotide sharing. This immuneACCESS table, as held by TCRdb, lists in-frame sequences with V and J called but not all clones. Of the missing ones, under half trace to an unresolved V gene in checked studies; the others have no known cause. The V and J calls and clone size were taken over from that table, and D and trimming were inferred from the DNA. The sample's own table lists about 170,000 clones. The top ten clonotypes cover about 0.8% of the sample.

Paper-wide results and their limitations: The presence/absence analyses assumed that sequencing depth was roughly uniform across donors, and that assumption may not be true. The classifier was reported to diagnose cytomegalovirus status with high specificity and sensitivity in both the original cohort and the validation cohort. Most TCR sequences were seen in very few donors, while some public TCRs were found in many individuals. In a later analysis, some 18,000 TCR beta sequences were associated with specific HLA alleles at a false discovery rate of 0.05. V-gene and J-gene trimming of TCR beta chains was associated with a missense DCLRE1C variant in a later genetic analysis, and the association was replicated in an independent cohort. Linkage disequilibrium might explain the correlated functional status among segregating V segments, but an unknown experimental factor could not be ruled out. The authors suggested that the approach could potentially be generalized to other disease states and immunological phenotypes. Because counts were too low, roughly 18 rarely observed V segments, including chromosome 9 orphons, were left out of the earlier analysis of approximately 580 of the donors. A later analysis reported that several top co-occurrence clusters appeared linked to parvovirus B19, influenza, CMV and Epstein-Barr virus. In an earlier analysis of 450 to 750 of the donors, most TCR beta V segments appeared in productive rearrangements about 87% or about 30% of the time, broadly matching IMGT annotations. Because HLA typing was missing for some donors at each locus, association tests included only the typed subset. In vitro tests confirmed that a few of the cytomegalovirus-associated TCR beta chains recognize cytomegalovirus antigens. The 87-base-pair reads could not distinguish some IMGT-functional V segments, including TRBV6-2 and TRBV6-3, so those segments were excluded. When HLA alleles, especially DR and DQ, strongly co-occurred, TCR associations were difficult to assign to individual alleles. A total of fewer than 200 TCR beta chains were listed by the study as associated with cytomegalovirus. A later analysis found that HLA-associated TCR beta chains were more clonally expanded and had lower generation probabilities than equally common non-associated chains. In a later analysis, TCR association rates were found to vary across HLA loci, with the most associated TCRs seen for DRB1 alleles and the fewest for HLA-C alleles. A further reported finding was that TCR beta sequences accurately predicted the HLA-A and HLA-B alleles for most subjects in the first cohort. The sequencing pipeline was judged likely to have produced a cluster of highly shared sequence variants as a technical artifact. Compared with the roughly 710-donor mean, donors in an Asian-associated ancestry cluster had fewer N-insertions in productive TCRs, according to a later genetic analysis. The cohort was sequenced for TCR beta chains only, and without alpha or paired-chain data the features that could be detected were limited. For the cohort, immune exposure information was limited to CMV serostatus. In a later analysis, most CMV-associated TCR beta chains were found to appear HLA-restricted, with HLA associations seemingly driven largely by CMV exposure.

The CDR1 and CDR2 encoded by the germline V gene are SGHRS and YFSETQ. Relative to germline, V is 0 bases shorter and J is 7 bases shorter, with 16 bases between their ends. The CDR3 goes from the cysteine to the phenylalanine over 15 residues. Only the CDR3 portion is preserved as DNA: 45 bases, with reading frame beginning at the first base. Recombination connected TRBV5-1 to TRBJ1-1, and TRBD1 may be the D gene, going by 5 matching bases. The clonotype originates from a woman under 30 in good health and CMV-seropositive. Sequencing used PBMCs. The CDR3 sequence is CASSLEQARLSEAFF. The nucleotide sequence reads TGCGCCAGCAGCTTGGAACAGGCCCGTCTTAGTGAAGCTTTCTTT.